The 10 T cell receptor beta chains listed next were all sequenced from one sample in a study of cytomegalovirus exposure and HLA in healthy donors (dated by TCRdb to about 2017). Library preparation was by the immunoSEQ multiplex PCR assay. The multiplex PCR relied on a mix of 60 forward primers for TCR Vbeta segments and 13 reverse primers for TCR Jbeta segments. Entries here come from immuneACCESS through TCRdb and include only in-frame sequences with V and J called. Some clones fail to appear in such tables; in the studies checked, an unresolved V gene covers under half of the shortfall, and the cause of the remainder is unknown. The sample includes about 210,000 clones, with roughly 82% observed a single time. The top ten clonotypes cover approximately 5.7% of the sample. Sequencing was carried out using PBMCs. These receptors all come from a man aged 35 to 55 in good health and CMV-seropositive.

The CDR3 loop is CASSLTGPGNTEAFF. The CDR3, as DNA: TGTGCCAGTAGTTTAACAGGGCCGGGGAACACTGAAGCTTTCTTT. The chain carries TRBV19 and TRBJ1-1, with D perhaps TRBD1 (6 bases). CDR1 LNHDA and CDR2 SQIVND come from the germline V gene (reference sequence). Trimming cost V 5 bases and J 1 base, with 14 bases left between them. The CDR3 consists of 15 residues.

The chain carries TRBV30 and TRBJ1-2, with 7 bases identical to TRBD1. Trimming cost V 5 bases and J 4 bases; bases outside gene matches: 13. Germline V CDR1 and CDR2: GTSNPN, SVGIG (reference sequence). This CDR3 is built from 15 residues. The CDR3 region has the DNA TGTGCCTGGGACCCCGGGACAGTTTCCCGCTATGGCTACACCTTC. Translated: CAWDPGTVSRYGYTF.

This clone has a single count. V and J are TRBV14 and TRBJ2-1; TRBD2 matches at 8 bases. The V segment lost 1 base and the J segment 9 bases; nucleotides outside the gene matches: 14. The CDR3 has 17 residues. From germline, CDR1 is SGHDN and CDR2 FVKESK. The CDR3 reads CASSQVGGSGRISEQFF. The CDR3 DNA follows: TGTGCCAGCAGCCAAGTTGGGGGCAGCGGGAGAATAAGTGAGCAGTTCTTC.

The V call is TRBV27, the J call TRBJ2-2, with D possibly matching TRBD2 (5 bases). Germline assignment: CDR1 MNHEY and CDR2 SMNVEV (reference sequence). With 3 bases removed from V and 4 bases from J, the gap between germline ends came to 18 bases. The length of the CDR3 is 17 residues. CDR3 bases: TGTGCCAGCAGTTTCCTGGTGGTAGCGAAATCCACCGGGGAGCTGTTTTTT. Encoded protein: CASSFLVVAKSTGELFF.

This clone was seen once. The chain has TRBV6-5 and TRBJ1-5, with D possibly matching TRBD1 (5 bases). Trimming pared 5 bases from V and 5 bases from J, leaving 10 bases between. The CDR3 runs to 13 residues. Germline CDR1 MNHEY, CDR2 SVGAGI. CDR3 protein: CASSRGGDQPQHF. Here the CDR3 DNA reads TGTGCCAGCAGTCGGGGGGGTGATCAGCCCCAGCATTTT.

The chain has TRBV28 and TRBJ1-5, with D uncertain. Trimming took 3 bases from V and 0 from J, leaving 12 bases between them. The germline CDR1 and CDR2 sequences are MDHEN and SYDVKM. The CDR3 covers 16 residues. The CDR3 DNA follows: TGTGCCAGCAGTTTGTACCGGGATCATAGCAATCAGCCCCAGCATTTT. Its translation is CASSLYRDHSNQPQHF.

V gene TRBV6-5 combines with J gene TRBJ2-3, with 7 bases fitting TRBD1. This CDR3 contains 13 residues. Germline V lookup: CDR1 MNHEY, CDR2 SVGAGI. V shed 6 bases and J 2 bases; nucleotides not matched to a gene: 2. CDR3 nucleotide sequence: TGTGCCAGCAGGGACAGGTCCACAGATACGCAGTATTTT. It codes for CASRDRSTDTQYF.

V and J are TRBV10-2 and TRBJ1-5; weak D call: TRBD1 (6 bases). The V end was cut by 8 bases, the J end by 1 base, with 15 bases between. This CDR3 contains 15 residues. Germline CDR1 reads WSHSY; CDR2 reads SAAADI. CDR3 protein: CASWGGLRSNQPQHF. CDR3 coding DNA: TGCGCCAGCTGGGGGGGGCTTAGGAGCAATCAGCCCCAGCATTTT.

This chain links TRBV12-5 with TRBJ2-2; 12 bases match TRBD1. The CDR3 spans 14 residues. V was pared by 6 bases and J by 9 bases, with 5 bases of the junction left unmatched. In germline, CDR1 is LGHNT, CDR2 FRNRAP. The CDR3: CASGPGTGGRELFF. The CDR3 DNA reads as TGTGCTAGTGGACCTGGGACAGGGGGCCGGGAGCTGTTTTTT.

This chain links TRBV27 with TRBJ2-2; TRBD1 agrees at 9 bases. V gave up 3 bases and J gave up 4 bases; unmatched junction bases: 9. The CDR3 is made up of 17 amino acids. CDR1 and CDR2 (germline): MNHEY, SMNVEV (reference sequence). The CDR3 loop is CASSFPTGGSGTGELFF. The CDR3 DNA reads TGTGCCAGCAGTTTTCCTACAGGGGGCTCGGGCACCGGGGAGCTGTTTTTT.